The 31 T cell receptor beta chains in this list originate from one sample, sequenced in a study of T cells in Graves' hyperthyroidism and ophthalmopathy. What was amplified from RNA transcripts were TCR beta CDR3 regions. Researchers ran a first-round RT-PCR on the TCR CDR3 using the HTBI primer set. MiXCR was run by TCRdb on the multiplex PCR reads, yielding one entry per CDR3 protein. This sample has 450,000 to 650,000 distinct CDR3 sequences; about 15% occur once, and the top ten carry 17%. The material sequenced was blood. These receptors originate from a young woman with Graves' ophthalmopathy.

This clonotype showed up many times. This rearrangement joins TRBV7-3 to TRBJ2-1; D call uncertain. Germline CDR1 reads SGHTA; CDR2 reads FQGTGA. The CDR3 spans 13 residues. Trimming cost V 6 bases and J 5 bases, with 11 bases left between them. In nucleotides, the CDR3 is TGTGCCAGCAGGGATGGGTATGACAATGAGCAGTTCTTC. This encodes CASRDGYDNEQFF.

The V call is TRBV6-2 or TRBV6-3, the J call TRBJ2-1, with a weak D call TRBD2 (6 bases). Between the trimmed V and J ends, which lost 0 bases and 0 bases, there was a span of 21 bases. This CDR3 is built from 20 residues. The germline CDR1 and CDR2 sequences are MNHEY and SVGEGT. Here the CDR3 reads CASSYSKELGGRSSYNEQFF. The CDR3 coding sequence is TGTGCCAGCAGTTACTCAAAAGAACTCGGGGGAAGGAGCTCCTACAATGAGCAGTTCTTC.

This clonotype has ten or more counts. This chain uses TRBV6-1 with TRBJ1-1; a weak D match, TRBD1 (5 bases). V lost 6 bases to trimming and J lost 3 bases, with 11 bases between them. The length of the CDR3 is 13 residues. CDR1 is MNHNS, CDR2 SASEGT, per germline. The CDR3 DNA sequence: TGTGCCAGCAGGGTCGGGGGGTACACTGAAGCTTTCTTT. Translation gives CASRVGGYTEAFF.

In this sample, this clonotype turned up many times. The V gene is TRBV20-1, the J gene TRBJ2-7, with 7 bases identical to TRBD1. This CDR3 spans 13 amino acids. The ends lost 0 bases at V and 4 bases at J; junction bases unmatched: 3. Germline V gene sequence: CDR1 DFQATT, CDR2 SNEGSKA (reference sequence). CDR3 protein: CSARDWDSYEQYF. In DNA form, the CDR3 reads TGCAGTGCTAGAGATTGGGACAGTTACGAGCAGTACTTC.

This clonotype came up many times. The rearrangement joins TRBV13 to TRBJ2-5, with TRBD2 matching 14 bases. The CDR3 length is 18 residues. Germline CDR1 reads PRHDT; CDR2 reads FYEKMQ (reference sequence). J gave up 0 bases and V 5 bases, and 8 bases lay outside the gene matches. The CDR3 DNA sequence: TGTGCCAGCAGCCCCGGACTAGCGGGGGGAATGTACCAAGAGACCCAGTACTTC. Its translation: CASSPGLAGGMYQETQYF.

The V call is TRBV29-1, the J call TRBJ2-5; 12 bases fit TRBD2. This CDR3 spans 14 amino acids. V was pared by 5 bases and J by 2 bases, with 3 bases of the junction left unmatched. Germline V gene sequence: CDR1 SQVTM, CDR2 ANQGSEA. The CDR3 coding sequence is TGCAGCGTTTATGGACTAGCGGGACAAGAGACCCAGTACTTC. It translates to CSVYGLAGQETQYF.

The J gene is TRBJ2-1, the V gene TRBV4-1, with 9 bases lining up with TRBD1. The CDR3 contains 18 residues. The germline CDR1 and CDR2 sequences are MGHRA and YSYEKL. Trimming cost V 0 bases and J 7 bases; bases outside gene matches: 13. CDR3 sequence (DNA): TGCGCCAGCAGCCAAGATGAAGCAGGGACAGGGCCGTGGAATGAGCAGTTCTTC. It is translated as CASSQDEAGTGPWNEQFF.

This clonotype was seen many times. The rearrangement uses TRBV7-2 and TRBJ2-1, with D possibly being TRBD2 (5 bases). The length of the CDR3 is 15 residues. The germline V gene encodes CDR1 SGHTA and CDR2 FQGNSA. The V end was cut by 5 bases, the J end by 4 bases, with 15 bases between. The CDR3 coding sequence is TGTGCCAGCAGCCCTAGGGTCCGGGGTTACAATGAGCAGTTCTTC. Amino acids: CASSPRVRGYNEQFF.

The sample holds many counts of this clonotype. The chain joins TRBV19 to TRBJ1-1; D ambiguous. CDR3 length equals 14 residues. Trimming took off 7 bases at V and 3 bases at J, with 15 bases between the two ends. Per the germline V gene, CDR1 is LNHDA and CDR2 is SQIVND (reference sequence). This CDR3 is CASTRPKADTEAFF. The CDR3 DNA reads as TGTGCCAGTACTAGACCCAAGGCGGACACTGAAGCTTTCTTT.

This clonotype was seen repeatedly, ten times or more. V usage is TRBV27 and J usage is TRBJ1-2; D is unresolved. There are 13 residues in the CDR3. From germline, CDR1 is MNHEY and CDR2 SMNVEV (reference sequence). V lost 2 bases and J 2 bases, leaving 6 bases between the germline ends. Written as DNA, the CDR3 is TGTGCCAGCAGTTTAAGCGGGAACTATGGCTACACCTTC. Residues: CASSLSGNYGYTF.

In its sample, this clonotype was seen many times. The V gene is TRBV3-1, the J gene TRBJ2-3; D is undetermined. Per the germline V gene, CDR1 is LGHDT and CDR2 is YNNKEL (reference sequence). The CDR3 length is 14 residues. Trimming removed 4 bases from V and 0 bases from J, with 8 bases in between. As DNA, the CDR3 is TGTGCCAGCAGCCTACCAACTAGCACAGATACGCAGTATTTT. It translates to CASSLPTSTDTQYF.

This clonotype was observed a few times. CDR3 DNA: TGTGCCAGTAGTCCCCAGGGGGCGGGAGTAGCCGCCGGGGAGCTGTTTTTT. This gives the protein CASSPQGAGVAAGELFF. The chain employs TRBV19 and TRBJ2-2; D might be TRBD1 (8 bases). Germline loops: CDR1 LNHDA, CDR2 SQIVND (reference sequence). The CDR3 totals 17 residues. Trimming removed 5 bases from V and 6 bases from J, with 22 bases in between. The complete variable domain, with remaining parts taken from reference TRBV19 and TRBJ2-2, reads DGGITQSPKYLFRKEGQNVTLSCEQNLNHDAMYWYRQDPGQGLRLIYYSQIVNDFQKGDIAEGYSVSREKKESFPLTVTSAQKNPTAFYLCASSPQGAGVAAGELFFGEGSRLTVL.

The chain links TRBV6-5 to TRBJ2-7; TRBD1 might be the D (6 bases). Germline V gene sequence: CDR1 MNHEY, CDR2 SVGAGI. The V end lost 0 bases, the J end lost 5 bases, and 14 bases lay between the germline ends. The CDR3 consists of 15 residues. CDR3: CASSYSLNRAHEQYF. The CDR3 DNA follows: TGTGCCAGCAGTTACTCCCTTAACAGGGCCCACGAGCAGTACTTC.

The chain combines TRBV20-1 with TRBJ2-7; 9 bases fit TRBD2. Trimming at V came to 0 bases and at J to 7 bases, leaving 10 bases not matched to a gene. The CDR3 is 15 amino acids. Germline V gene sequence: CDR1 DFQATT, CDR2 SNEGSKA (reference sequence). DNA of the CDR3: TGCAGTGCTAGAGATTTTGCGGGAGGGCCGTCGGAGCAGTACTTC. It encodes CSARDFAGGPSEQYF.

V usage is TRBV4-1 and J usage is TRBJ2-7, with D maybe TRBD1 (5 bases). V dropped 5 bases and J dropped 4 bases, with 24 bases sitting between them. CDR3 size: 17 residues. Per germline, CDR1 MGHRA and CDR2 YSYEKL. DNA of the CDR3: TGCGCCAGCAGCAAACCCTCAGGGTTACCTAATAATTACGAGCAGTACTTC. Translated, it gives CASSKPSGLPNNYEQYF.

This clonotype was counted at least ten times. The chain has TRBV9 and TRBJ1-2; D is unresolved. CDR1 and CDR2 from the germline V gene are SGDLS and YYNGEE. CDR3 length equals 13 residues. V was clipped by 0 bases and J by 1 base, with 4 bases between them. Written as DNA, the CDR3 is TGTGCCAGCAGCGTAGAGCTTAACTATGGCTACACCTTC. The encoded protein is CASSVELNYGYTF.

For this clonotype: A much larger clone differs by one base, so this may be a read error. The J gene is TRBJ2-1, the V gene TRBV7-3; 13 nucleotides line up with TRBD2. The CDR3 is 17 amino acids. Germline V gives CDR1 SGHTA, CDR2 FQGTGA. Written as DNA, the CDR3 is TGTGCCGGCAGCGGGAGAAGAACTAGCGGGGGGGACAATGAGCAGTTCTTC. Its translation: CAGSGRRTSGGDNEQFF. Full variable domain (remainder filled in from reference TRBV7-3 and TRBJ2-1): GAGVSQTPSNKVTEKGKYVELRCDPISGHTALYWYRQSLGQGPEFLIYFQGTGAADDSGLPNDRFFAVRPEGSVSTLKIQRTERGDSAVYLCAGSGRRTSGGDNEQFFGPGTRLTVL.

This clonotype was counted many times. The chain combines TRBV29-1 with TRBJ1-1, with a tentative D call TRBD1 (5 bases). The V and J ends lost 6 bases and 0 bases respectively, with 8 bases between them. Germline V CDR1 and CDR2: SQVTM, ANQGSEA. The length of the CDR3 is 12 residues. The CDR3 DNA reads TGCAGCGTGACAGCGCTGAACACTGAAGCTTTCTTT. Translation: CSVTALNTEAFF.

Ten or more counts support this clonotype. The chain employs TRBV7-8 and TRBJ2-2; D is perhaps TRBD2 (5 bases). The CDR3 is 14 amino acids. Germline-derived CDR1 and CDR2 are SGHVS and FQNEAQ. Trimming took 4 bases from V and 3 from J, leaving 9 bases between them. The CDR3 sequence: CASSSPGDTGELFF. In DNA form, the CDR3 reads TGTGCCAGCAGCTCCCCCGGGGACACCGGGGAGCTGTTTTTT.

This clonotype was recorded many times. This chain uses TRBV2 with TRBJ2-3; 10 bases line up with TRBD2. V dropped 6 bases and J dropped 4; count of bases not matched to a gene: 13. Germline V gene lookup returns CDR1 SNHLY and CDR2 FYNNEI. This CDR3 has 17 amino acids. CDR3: CASSYPLAGDAADTQYF. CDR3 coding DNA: TGTGCCAGCAGCTACCCTCTAGCGGGAGACGCGGCAGATACGCAGTATTTT. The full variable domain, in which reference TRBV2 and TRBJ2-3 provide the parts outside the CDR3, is EPEVTQTPSHQVTQMGQEVILRCVPISNHLYFYWYRQILGQKVEFLVSFYNNEISEKSEIFDDQFSVERPDGSNFTLKIRSTKLEDSAMYFCASSYPLAGDAADTQYFGPGTRLTVL.

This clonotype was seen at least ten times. CDR3 sequence (DNA): TGCGCCAGCAGCCAAGTAGGACAGGGTGTTGGCTACACCTTC. It encodes CASSQVGQGVGYTF. The chain carries TRBV4-1 and TRBJ1-2; 8 bases line up with TRBD1. Germline values: CDR1 MGHRA, CDR2 YSYEKL. The CDR3 runs 14 residues. V lost 1 base to trimming and J lost 7 bases; unmatched junction nucleotides: 5.

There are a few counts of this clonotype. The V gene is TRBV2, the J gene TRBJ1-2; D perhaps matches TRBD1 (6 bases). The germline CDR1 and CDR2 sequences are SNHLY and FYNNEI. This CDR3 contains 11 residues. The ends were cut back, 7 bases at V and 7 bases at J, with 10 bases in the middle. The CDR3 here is CASNGGRGYTF. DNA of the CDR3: TGTGCCAGCAATGGGGGCCGTGGCTACACCTTC. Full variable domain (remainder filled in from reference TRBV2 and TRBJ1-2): EPEVTQTPSHQVTQMGQEVILRCVPISNHLYFYWYRQILGQKVEFLVSFYNNEISEKSEIFDDQFSVERPDGSNFTLKIRSTKLEDSAMYFCASNGGRGYTFGSGTRLTVV.

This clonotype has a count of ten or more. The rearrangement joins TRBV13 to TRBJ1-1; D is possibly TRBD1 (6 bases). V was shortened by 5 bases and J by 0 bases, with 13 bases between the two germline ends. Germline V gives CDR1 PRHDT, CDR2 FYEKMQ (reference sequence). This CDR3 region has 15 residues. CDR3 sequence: CASSLEGQMNTEAFF. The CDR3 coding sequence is TGTGCCAGCAGCCTAGAGGGACAAATGAACACTGAAGCTTTCTTT. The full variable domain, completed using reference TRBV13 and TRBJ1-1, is AAGVIQSPRHLIKEKRETATLKCYPIPRHDTVYWYQQGPGQDPQFLISFYEKMQSDKGSIPDRFSAQQFSDYHSELNMSSLELGDSALYFCASSLEGQMNTEAFFGQGTRLTVV.

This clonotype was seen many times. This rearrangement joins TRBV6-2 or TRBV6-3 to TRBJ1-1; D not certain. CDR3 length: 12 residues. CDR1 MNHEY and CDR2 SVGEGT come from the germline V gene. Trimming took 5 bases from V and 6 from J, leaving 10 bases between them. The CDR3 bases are TGTGCCAGCAGTCCCGCCTTCCCTGAAGCTTTCTTT. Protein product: CASSPAFPEAFF.

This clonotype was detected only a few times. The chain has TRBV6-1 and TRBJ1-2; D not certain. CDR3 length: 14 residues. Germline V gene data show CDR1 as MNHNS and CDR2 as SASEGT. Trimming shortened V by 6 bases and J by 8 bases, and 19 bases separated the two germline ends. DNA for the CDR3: TGTGCCAGCAGGGTCTCGTTTGGGAGTGGAGGCTACACCTTC. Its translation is CASRVSFGSGGYTF.

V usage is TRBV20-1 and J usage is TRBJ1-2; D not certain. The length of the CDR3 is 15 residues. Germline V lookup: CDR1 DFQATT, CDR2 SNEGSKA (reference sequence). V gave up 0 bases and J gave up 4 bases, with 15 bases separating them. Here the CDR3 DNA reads TGCAGTGCTAGAGATCCTCCAACATGGGGCTATGGCTACACCTTC. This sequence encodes CSARDPPTWGYGYTF.

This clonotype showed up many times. CDR3 DNA sequence: TGTGCCAGCAGTTGGACAGGTCCTAGCTCCTACGAGCAGTACTTC. This gives the protein CASSWTGPSSYEQYF. The chain carries TRBV6-1 and TRBJ2-7, with TRBD1 matching 7 bases. Looked up from germline, CDR1 is MNHNS and CDR2 is SASEGT. The trim removed 5 bases at V and 0 bases at J, leaving 7 bases unmatched. This CDR3 comprises 15 residues.

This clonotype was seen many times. The CDR3 DNA sequence: TGCAGTGCTAGAAGGCTGGGACACAGCACAGATACGCAGTATTTT. As protein: CSARRLGHSTDTQYF. The gene calls are TRBV20-1 and TRBJ2-3, with TRBD1 as a possible D gene (6 bases). The CDR3 runs to 15 residues. The V end was cut by 2 bases, the J end by 0 bases, with 12 bases between. Germline V lookup: CDR1 DFQATT, CDR2 SNEGSKA (reference sequence).

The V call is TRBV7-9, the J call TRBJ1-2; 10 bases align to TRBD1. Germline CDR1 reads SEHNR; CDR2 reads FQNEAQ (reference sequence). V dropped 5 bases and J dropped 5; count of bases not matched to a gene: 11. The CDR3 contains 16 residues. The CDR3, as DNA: TGTGCCAGCAGCCTCGCGGGACAGGGGAACCTATATGGCTACACCTTC. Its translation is CASSLAGQGNLYGYTF.

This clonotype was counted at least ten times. The CDR3 reads CASSRRLPDCHGYTF. The CDR3 DNA sequence: TGTGCCAGCAGCCGTAGGCTTCCGGATTGCCATGGCTACACCTTC. The chain recombines TRBV3-1 with TRBJ1-2; the D is unclear. V was pared by 4 bases and J by 6 bases, with 18 bases between. Looked up from germline, CDR1 is LGHDT and CDR2 is YNNKEL (reference sequence). The CDR3 extends over 15 amino acids.

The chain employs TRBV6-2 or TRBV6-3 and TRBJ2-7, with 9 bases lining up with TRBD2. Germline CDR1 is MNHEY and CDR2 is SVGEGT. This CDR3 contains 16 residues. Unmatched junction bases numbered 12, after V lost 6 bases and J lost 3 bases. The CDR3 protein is CASRKTLAGHRYEQYF. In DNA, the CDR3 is TGTGCCAGCAGGAAAACCCTAGCGGGACACCGCTACGAGCAGTACTTC.